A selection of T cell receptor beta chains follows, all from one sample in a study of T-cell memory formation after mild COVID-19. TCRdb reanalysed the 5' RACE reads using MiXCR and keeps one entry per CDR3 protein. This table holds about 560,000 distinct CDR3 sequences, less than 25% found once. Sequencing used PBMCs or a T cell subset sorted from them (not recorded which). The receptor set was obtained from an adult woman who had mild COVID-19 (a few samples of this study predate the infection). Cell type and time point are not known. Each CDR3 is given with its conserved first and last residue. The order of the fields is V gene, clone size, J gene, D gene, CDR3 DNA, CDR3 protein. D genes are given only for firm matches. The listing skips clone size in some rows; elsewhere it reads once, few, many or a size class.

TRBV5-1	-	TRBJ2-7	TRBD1	TGCGCCAGCAGCTGGGGACAGGGTTGGGACGAGCAGTACTTC	CASSWGQGWDEQYF
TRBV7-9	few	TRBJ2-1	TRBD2	TGTGCCAGCAGCACCCCTAGCGGGTTGTACAATGAGCAGTTCTTC	CASSTPSGLYNEQFF
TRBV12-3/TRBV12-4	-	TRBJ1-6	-	TGTGCCAGCAGCCCGGGGATGGGGAATTCACCCCTCCACTTT	CASSPGMGNSPLHF
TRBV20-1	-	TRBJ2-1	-	TGCAGTGCTAGAGGTTGGGTGACAGCAAAACTCAATGAGCAGTTCTTC	CSARGWVTAKLNEQFF
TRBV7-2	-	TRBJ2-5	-	TGTGCCAGCAGTCTACCTCCCCACGGGTTAGAGACCCAGTACTTC	CASSLPPHGLETQYF
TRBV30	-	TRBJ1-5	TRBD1	TGTGCCTGGAGTGGCGGACAGGGGGATCAGCCCCAGCATTTT	CAWSGGQGDQPQHF
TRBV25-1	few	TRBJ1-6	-	TGTGCCAGCAGTGGGGCAGGGGATAATTCACCCCTCCACTTT	CASSGAGDNSPLHF
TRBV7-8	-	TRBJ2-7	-	TGTGCCAGCAGCTTAGGATCCATCCGAAAGGGATCCTACGAGCAGTACTTC	CASSLGSIRKGSYEQYF
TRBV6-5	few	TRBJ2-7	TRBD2	TGTGCCAGCAGTTACCCTGCTAGCGGCACTTTTCCCTACGAGCAGTACTTC	CASSYPASGTFPYEQYF
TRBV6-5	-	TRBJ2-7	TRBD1	TGTGCCAGTTCCGGGACAGGGGGGGTCGAGCAGTACTTC	CASSGTGGVEQYF
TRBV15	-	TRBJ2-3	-	TGTGCCACCAGCCTCGCAGGCAGGGCAGATACGCAGTATTTT	CATSLAGRADTQYF
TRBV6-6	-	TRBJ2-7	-	TGTGCCAGCACTGCTGCGGGCTCCTACGAGCAGTACTTC	CASTAAGSYEQYF
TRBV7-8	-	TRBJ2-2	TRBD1	TGTGCCAGCAGCCTCCTGACAGGGATGTTGGCCGGGGAGCTGTTTTTT	CASSLLTGMLAGELFF
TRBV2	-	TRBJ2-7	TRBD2	TGTGCCAGCATTCCCGGGACTATAAATGCCGAGCAGTACTTC	CASIPGTINAEQYF
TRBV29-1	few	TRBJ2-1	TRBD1	TGCAGCGTTGAGGGGACAGGGCGTGATAATGAGCAGTTCTTC	CSVEGTGRDNEQFF
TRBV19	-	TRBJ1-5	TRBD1	TGTGCCAGTAGTCCGACACAGGGGTGGATCAGGCCCCAGCATTTT	CASSPTQGWIRPQHF
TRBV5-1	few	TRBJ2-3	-	TGCGCCAGCAGCGGATCAGATACGCAGTATTTT	CASSGSDTQYF
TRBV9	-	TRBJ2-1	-	TGTGCCAGCAGCGTCCTGGGGGCGGAGTACAATGAGCAGTTCTTC	CASSVLGAEYNEQFF
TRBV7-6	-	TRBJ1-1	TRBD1	TGTGCCAGCAGCTTCCGCATGGGACAGGGGTTTGAGAACACTGAAGCTTTCTTT	CASSFRMGQGFENTEAFF
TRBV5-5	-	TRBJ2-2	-	TGTGCCAGCTCGTCCCCGATTAACACCGGGGAGCTGTTTTTT	CASSSPINTGELFF
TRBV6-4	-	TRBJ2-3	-	TGTGCCAGCAGTGACTCGGGGGACGGCAACACAGATACGCAGTATTTT	CASSDSGDGNTDTQYF
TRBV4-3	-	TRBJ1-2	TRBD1	TGCGCCAGCAGCCAAGATCGACAGGGGGCAGGTGGCTACACCTTC	CASSQDRQGAGGYTF
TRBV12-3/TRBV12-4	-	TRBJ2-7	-	TGTGCCAGCAGTTTTTTGCTGGCCTACGAGCAGTACTTC	CASSFLLAYEQYF
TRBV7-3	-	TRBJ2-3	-	TGTGCCAGCAGTCTACAGGGCGTAGGGACAGATACGCAGTATTTT	CASSLQGVGTDTQYF
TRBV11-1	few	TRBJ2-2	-	TGTGCCAGCAGCCCACGCCTGAACACCGGGGAGCTGTTTTTT	CASSPRLNTGELFF
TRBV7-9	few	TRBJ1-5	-	TGTGCCAGCAGCTCGAATATGCGGGATAGCAATCAGCCCCAGCATTTT	CASSSNMRDSNQPQHF
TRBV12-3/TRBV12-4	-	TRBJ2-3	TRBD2	TGTGCCAGCAGACGCGATAGCGGGGGGTTCACAGATACGCAGTATTTT	CASRRDSGGFTDTQYF
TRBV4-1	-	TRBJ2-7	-	TGCGCCAGCAGCCAAGATGTGGGGATCTACGAGCAGTACTTC	CASSQDVGIYEQYF
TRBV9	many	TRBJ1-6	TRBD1	TGTGCCAGCAGCCCTCGGACAGGGGGCCTTAATTCACCCCTCCACTTT	CASSPRTGGLNSPLHF
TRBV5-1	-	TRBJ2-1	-	TGCGCCAGCAGCTTGGCAGCCCCCAATGAGCAGTTCTTC	CASSLAAPNEQFF
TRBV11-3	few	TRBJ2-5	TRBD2	TGTGCCAGCAGCTTAGGGGCTAGCGGGGGACAAGAGACCCAGTACTTC	CASSLGASGGQETQYF